This passage covers 27 T cell receptor beta chains from one sample sequenced in a study of Ad26.COV2.S vaccination and SARS-CoV-2 variants. Using immunoSEQ multiplex PCR, the repertoire was profiled, and TCRdb retains in-frame clones only, with some absent. This table has roughly 420,000 clones, roughly 90% appearing once. The treatment is: around 19 received Ad26.COV2.S at low or high dose, single or two shots; a few received placebo; per-sample allocation not given. The samples date from day 63 after the first vaccine or placebo injection. The sequencing here drew on peripheral blood, taken in a trial of Ad26.COV2.S vaccine versus placebo. The receptors come from a person aged 18-60 years who received the Ad26.COV2.S COVID-19 vaccine or a placebo.

The chain employs TRBV7-3 and TRBJ2-2, with D perhaps TRBD2 (5 bases). This CDR3 contains 16 residues. Germline-derived CDR1 and CDR2 are SGHTA and FQGTGA. V was pared by 8 bases and J by 0 bases, with 16 bases between. The CDR3 DNA sequence: TGTGCCAGCTATAGGGTGACTACGGCGAACACCGGGGAGCTGTTTTTT. Its translation is CASYRVTTANTGELFF.

CDR3 nucleotides: TGTGCCAGCAGCTCAACACGGACAGGGGCGAACACCGGGGAGCTGTTTTTT. This encodes CASSSTRTGANTGELFF. The V call is TRBV7-9, the J call TRBJ2-2; 9 positions agree with TRBD1. The germline CDR1 and CDR2 sequences are SEHNR and FQNEAQ (reference sequence). The CDR3 runs 17 residues. With 4 bases clipped from V and 0 bases from J, the junction kept 6 bases outside the gene matches.

This chain uses TRBV5-4 with TRBJ1-2; tentative D call: TRBD1 (6 bases). V lost 1 base, J lost 8 bases, and 12 bases lay in between. Germline assignment: CDR1 SGHNT and CDR2 YYREEE (reference sequence). CDR3 length: 13 residues. CDR3 loop: CASSLPGHGGYTF. The CDR3 DNA sequence: TGTGCCAGCAGCTTGCCGGGACATGGAGGCTACACCTTC.

The chain has TRBV20-1 and TRBJ2-2; 8 bases align to TRBD2. Trimming took 3 bases from V and 5 from J; bases not matched to a gene: 11. The CDR3 runs to 16 residues. Germline V gene data show CDR1 as DFQATT and CDR2 as SNEGSKA (reference sequence). The CDR3 sequence is CSASDLSGGTTGELFF. The CDR3 nucleotides read TGCAGTGCTAGTGATTTGAGCGGGGGTACTACCGGGGAGCTGTTTTTT.

This sequence joins TRBV6-5 and TRBJ1-3; tentative D call: TRBD1 (6 bases). V was clipped by 6 bases and J by 0 bases, with 12 bases between them. Looked up from germline, CDR1 is MNHEY and CDR2 is SVGAGI. The CDR3 has 15 amino acids. This CDR3 is CASSHRGASGNTIYF. The CDR3 DNA is TGTGCCAGCAGCCACCGGGGGGCCTCTGGAAACACCATATATTTT.

The chain uses TRBV30 and TRBJ2-2; tentatively, D is TRBD2 (6 bases). The germline V and J ends were trimmed by 8 bases and 7 bases, with 20 bases remaining between them. This CDR3 has 14 amino acids. The germline CDR1 and CDR2 sequences are GTSNPN and SVGIG (reference sequence). The CDR3 sequence: CAGGLGLRGGELFF. The CDR3 nucleotides read TGTGCCGGGGGTCTCGGACTACGGGGCGGGGAGCTGTTTTTT.

V is TRBV5-1 and J is TRBJ2-2, with D possibly matching TRBD2 (5 bases). The CDR3 covers 15 residues. The germline V gene encodes CDR1 SGHRS and CDR2 YFSETQ. Trimming left V 0 bases short and J 2 bases short, with 8 bases between. The CDR3 DNA follows: TGCGCCAGCAGCTTGGGGGCTAGCAACACCGGGGAGCTGTTTTTT. This gives the protein CASSLGASNTGELFF.

The chain is built from TRBV5-6 and TRBJ2-2, with 7 positions matching TRBD1. The CDR3 is 17 amino acids. Germline CDR1 and CDR2: SGHDT and YYEEEE. Germline trimming cut 2 bases from V and 4 bases from J; bases unmatched to any gene: 11. CDR3 amino acids: CASSLFPFTGATGELFF. CDR3 bases: TGTGCCAGCAGCTTATTCCCCTTCACAGGGGCCACCGGGGAGCTGTTTTTT.

This clone has only one observation. V usage is TRBV19 and J usage is TRBJ1-5; 8 bases align to TRBD1. The CDR3 length is 19 residues. Trimming cost V 3 bases and J 2 bases; bases outside gene matches: 15. CDR1 and CDR2 from the germline V gene are LNHDA and SQIVND (reference sequence). CDR3 sequence (DNA): TGTGCCAGTAGTATCATATCGTTTTCAGGGGGCCGTCGCAATCAGCCCCAGCATTTT. The encoded protein is CASSIISFSGGRRNQPQHF.

This chain connects TRBV4-1 to TRBJ2-7; 7 bases map to TRBD1. CDR3 size: 14 residues. The V segment lost 5 bases and the J segment 1 base; nucleotides outside the gene matches: 5. Looked up from germline, CDR1 is MGHRA and CDR2 is YSYEKL. CDR3 region: CASSGTVPSYEQYF. The CDR3 nucleotides read TGCGCCAGCAGCGGGACAGTCCCTTCCTACGAGCAGTACTTC.

The J gene is TRBJ2-5, the V gene TRBV11-2; 8 positions match TRBD2. The length of the CDR3 is 16 residues. From germline, CDR1 is SGHAT and CDR2 FQNNGV. Trimming at V came to 5 bases and at J to 4 bases, leaving 12 bases not matched to a gene. For the CDR3, the DNA is TGTGCCAGCAGCGAGGGGGGACGGGGACTAGGAGAGACCCAGTACTTC. Protein product: CASSEGGRGLGETQYF.

This clone was recorded a few times. The chain has TRBV2 and TRBJ1-4; TRBD1 might be the D (6 bases). Germline loops: CDR1 SNHLY, CDR2 FYNNEI. Deletions cut 7 bases from V and 0 bases from J, with 15 bases between. CDR3 length: 16 residues. The chain's CDR3 is CASNTKGQATNEKLFF. The CDR3 DNA sequence: TGTGCCAGCAATACCAAGGGACAAGCAACTAATGAAAAACTGTTTTTT.

The gene calls are TRBV11-2 and TRBJ2-2; D gene unclear. V lost 5 bases and J lost 0, with 13 bases in between. Germline V gene lookup returns CDR1 SGHAT and CDR2 FQNNGV. This CDR3 is built from 16 residues. The CDR3 DNA follows: TGTGCCAGCAGCCCATTGTCGCTGGCGAACACCGGGGAGCTGTTTTTT. As protein: CASSPLSLANTGELFF.

The rearrangement links TRBV19 to TRBJ2-3; 7 bases map to TRBD2. V lost 4 bases and J lost 4; bases outside the gene matches: 11. The length of the CDR3 is 16 residues. Germline lookup yields CDR1 LNHDA and CDR2 SQIVND (reference sequence). Written as DNA, the CDR3 is TGTGCCAGTAGTAAGGGCCGGGGAGGGGACGCAGATACGCAGTATTTT. Translation: CASSKGRGGDADTQYF.

V usage is TRBV15 and J usage is TRBJ1-1; D not resolved. V was clipped by 1 base and J by 10 bases, with 10 bases between them. Per the germline V gene, CDR1 is LNHNV and CDR2 is YYDKDF (reference sequence). This CDR3 comprises 12 residues. The CDR3 protein is CATSRGSRAAFF. The CDR3 DNA reads TGTGCCACCAGCAGAGGATCCCGGGCAGCTTTCTTT. Drawing the rest from reference TRBV15 and TRBJ1-1, the complete variable domain is DAMVIQNPRYQVTQFGKPVTLSCSQTLNHNVMYWYQQKSSQAPKLLFHYYDKDFNNEADTPDNFQSRRPNTSFCFLDIRSPGLGDTAMYLCATSRGSRAAFFGQGTRLTVV.

The chain recombines TRBV3-1 (or the pseudogene TRBV3-2) with TRBJ1-1, with 7 bases identical to TRBD1. The CDR3 covers 13 residues. Unmatched junction bases numbered 3, after V lost 4 bases and J lost 4 bases. Per germline, CDR1 LGHDT and CDR2 YNNKEL (reference sequence). The CDR3 nucleotides read TGTGCCAGCAGCCCGTACAGGGGCACTGAAGCTTTCTTT. It encodes CASSPYRGTEAFF.

The chain joins TRBV4-3 to TRBJ2-7; tentatively, D is TRBD2 (6 bases). Trimming cost V 5 bases and J 2 bases, with 13 bases left between them. The germline V gene has CDR1 LGHNA and CDR2 YSLEER. The CDR3 is 14 amino acids. In DNA, the CDR3 is TGCGCCAGCAGCTACGGGACTGCCCCCTACGAGCAGTACTTC. Protein: CASSYGTAPYEQYF.

V and J are TRBV9 and TRBJ2-1; no firm D call. This CDR3 spans 17 amino acids. Trimming removed 0 bases from V and 0 bases from J, with 13 bases in between. Germline CDR1 reads SGDLS; CDR2 reads YYNGEE. The DNA of the CDR3 is TGTGCCAGCAGCGTAGGTGTGTCAGCGAGCTCCTACAATGAGCAGTTCTTC. Protein sequence: CASSVGVSASSYNEQFF.

The chain uses TRBV6-5 and TRBJ2-7; tentatively, D is TRBD1 or TRBD2 (5 bases each). The CDR3 is made up of 15 amino acids. From germline, CDR1 is MNHEY and CDR2 SVGAGI. The V and J ends lost 4 bases and 4 bases respectively, with 17 bases between them. This CDR3 reads CASSFGTWGLYEQYF. CDR3 nucleotide sequence: TGTGCCAGCAGTTTCGGGACCTGGGGGTTATACGAGCAGTACTTC.

The chain couples TRBV5-5 to TRBJ1-6; D uncertain. Germline V lookup: CDR1 SGHKS, CDR2 YYEKEE (reference sequence). The CDR3 is 16 amino acids. Deletions cut 1 base from V and 8 bases from J, with 16 bases between. Here the CDR3 reads CASSLFGRAVDSPLHF. CDR3 bases: TGTGCCAGCAGCTTGTTCGGCCGCGCTGTGGATTCACCCCTCCACTTT.

This clone appeared a single time. V is TRBV18 and J is TRBJ2-7; 8 nucleotides agree with TRBD1. The length of the CDR3 is 15 residues. The ends lost 0 bases at V and 2 bases at J; junction bases unmatched: 3. CDR1 and CDR2 from the germline V gene are KGHSH and LQKENI. In nucleotides, the CDR3 is TGTGCCAGCTCACCACCGGACAGGGCAGCCTACGAGCAGTACTTC. Amino acid sequence: CASSPPDRAAYEQYF.

The gene calls are TRBV5-1 and TRBJ2-1; D remains ambiguous. The CDR3 runs 16 residues. The germline V gene has CDR1 SGHRS and CDR2 YFSETQ. Trimming shortened V by 4 bases and J by 0 bases, and 14 bases separated the two germline ends. In nucleotides, the CDR3 is TGCGCCAGCAGCCCCGGCAGCCAGAGCTCCTACAATGAGCAGTTCTTC. It yields the protein CASSPGSQSSYNEQFF. Supplemented by reference TRBV5-1 and TRBJ2-1, the full variable domain reads KAGVTQTPRYLIKTRGQQVTLSCSPISGHRSVSWYQQTPGQGLQFLFEYFSETQRNKGNFPGRFSGRQFSNSRSEMNVSTLELGDSALYLCASSPGSQSSYNEQFFGPGTRLTVL.

The rearrangement uses TRBV15 and TRBJ2-7, with 7 nucleotides matching TRBD1. The V segment lost 0 bases and the J segment 4 bases; nucleotides outside the gene matches: 3. The germline V gene has CDR1 LNHNV and CDR2 YYDKDF (reference sequence). CDR3 length equals 14 residues. CDR3 sequence: CATSRDQQGYEQYF. The CDR3 DNA is TGTGCCACCAGCAGAGATCAACAGGGGTACGAGCAGTACTTC.

The chain carries TRBV6-5 and TRBJ2-7, with 7 positions matching TRBD2. The germline V gene encodes CDR1 MNHEY and CDR2 SVGAGI. The CDR3 sequence is 13 residues long. The ends lost 7 bases at V and 5 bases at J; junction bases unmatched: 8. The DNA of the CDR3 is TGTGCCAGCACAATCACGGGGGGAAACGAGCAGTACTTC. Protein product: CASTITGGNEQYF.

The chain couples TRBV11-3 to TRBJ2-3; 7 bases fit TRBD1. Germline trimming cut 5 bases from V and 5 bases from J; bases unmatched to any gene: 7. The CDR3 sequence is 14 residues long. CDR1 and CDR2 from the germline V gene are SGHNT and YENEEA. CDR3 sequence: CASSLNSGGDTQYF. Written as DNA, the CDR3 is TGTGCCAGCAGCCTCAACTCAGGGGGAGATACGCAGTATTTT.

The CDR3, as DNA: TGTGCCATCAGTGAGATTCAGGAATTCGGCACTGAAGCTTTCTTT. The encoded protein is CAISEIQEFGTEAFF. The chain employs TRBV10-3 and TRBJ1-1; D unresolved. Trimming shortened V by 2 bases and J by 4 bases, and 14 bases separated the two germline ends. The CDR3 extends over 15 amino acids. Germline V gene data show CDR1 as ENHRY and CDR2 as SYGVKD.

This clone was seen only a few times. The V and J genes are TRBV6-6 and TRBJ1-2, with no clear D. Trimming stripped 4 bases from V and 4 bases from J, with 7 bases between. This CDR3 is built from 12 residues. CDR1 is MNHNY, CDR2 SVGAGI, per germline (reference sequence). The CDR3 reads CASSLAGYGYTF. The DNA of the CDR3 is TGTGCCAGCAGTTTAGCGGGCTATGGCTACACCTTC.